These 19 T cell receptor beta chains were sequenced from one sample in a study of cytomegalovirus exposure and HLA in healthy donors. The study ran its PCR with 60 Vbeta and 13 Jbeta primers. TCRdb keeps only in-frame clones here, not all; method: immunoSEQ multiplex PCR. The sample consists of about 100,000 clones, 60% to 75% of them appearing once. Sequencing was done on a sample of PBMCs. The receptors stem from a woman aged 65 to 85 in good health and CMV-seropositive.

The gene calls are TRBV6-5 and TRBJ1-1, with D possibly being TRBD1 (5 bases). The V end was cut by 8 bases, the J end by 0 bases, with 10 bases between. This CDR3 spans 13 amino acids. Looked up from germline, CDR1 is MNHEY and CDR2 is SVGAGI. DNA for the CDR3: TGTGCCAGCCCCTCAGGGATGAACACTGAAGCTTTCTTT. As protein: CASPSGMNTEAFF.

This sequence joins TRBV7-2 and TRBJ2-3; 11 nucleotides match TRBD2. This CDR3 region has 16 residues. V dropped 4 bases and J dropped 4; count of bases not matched to a gene: 7. In germline, CDR1 is SGHTA, CDR2 FQGNSA. As DNA, the CDR3 is TGTGCCAGCAGCTGGACTAGCGGGCCTTCGGCAGATACGCAGTATTTT. Amino acid sequence: CASSWTSGPSADTQYF.

This chain connects TRBV28 to TRBJ2-7, with 7 bases identical to TRBD1. The J segment lost 1 base and the V segment lost 4 bases, leaving 7 bases of the junction unmatched. This CDR3 is 15 amino acids long. Germline V CDR1 and CDR2: MDHEN, SYDVKM. CDR3 loop: CASSYFGTASYEQYF. The CDR3 DNA reads TGTGCCAGCAGTTATTTCGGGACAGCTTCCTACGAGCAGTACTTC.

The chain uses TRBV2 and TRBJ2-7, with a tentative D call TRBD2 (5 bases). Trimming left V 3 bases short and J 4 bases short, with 13 bases between. This CDR3 has 14 residues. Germline CDR1 reads SNHLY; CDR2 reads FYNNEI. The CDR3 DNA is TGTGCCAGCAGTGAGTCAATCGGACTTTACGAGCAGTACTTC. Translation gives CASSESIGLYEQYF.

This chain connects TRBV30 to TRBJ2-3, with 11 bases that match TRBD2. V trimming: 8 bases; J trimming: 2 bases; junction bases outside the gene matches: 12. The CDR3 is 16 residues long. In germline, CDR1 is GTSNPN, CDR2 SVGIG (reference sequence). CDR3 nucleotide sequence: TGTGCCCGAACCACCGGGACTAGCGGACTCACAGATACGCAGTATTTT. Residues: CARTTGTSGLTDTQYF.

This clone appeared once. This chain uses TRBV2 with TRBJ2-5, with TRBD2 matching 10 bases. Per the germline V gene, CDR1 is SNHLY and CDR2 is FYNNEI. The CDR3 consists of 15 residues. V dropped 8 bases and J dropped 1; count of bases not matched to a gene: 7. The DNA of the CDR3 is TGTGCCAGCCGTTTAGCGGGAGGTATCCAAGAGACCCAGTACTTC. It translates to CASRLAGGIQETQYF. The complete variable domain, with remaining parts taken from reference TRBV2 and TRBJ2-5, reads EPEVTQTPSHQVTQMGQEVILRCVPISNHLYFYWYRQILGQKVEFLVSFYNNEISEKSEIFDDQFSVERPDGSNFTLKIRSTKLEDSAMYFCASRLAGGIQETQYFGPGTRLLVL.

V usage is TRBV5-6 and J usage is TRBJ1-5; 8 positions agree with TRBD1. This CDR3 has 15 amino acids. Per the germline V gene, CDR1 is SGHDT and CDR2 is YYEEEE. Unmatched junction bases numbered 6, after V lost 0 bases and J lost 7 bases. For the CDR3, the DNA is TGTGCCAGCAGCTTGGGACAGGGGCTACGGCAGCCCCAGCATTTT. This translates into CASSLGQGLRQPQHF.

This clone was picked up a small number of times. This chain connects TRBV5-1 to TRBJ2-7; the match to TRBD1 covers 8 bases. J was trimmed by 6 bases and V by 4 bases; bases with no gene match: 9. Germline V gives CDR1 SGHRS, CDR2 YFSETQ. The CDR3 spans 14 residues. CDR3 DNA: TGCGCCAGCAGCCCCGGACAGGGAATGGGCGAGCAGTACTTC. Amino acid sequence: CASSPGQGMGEQYF.

V usage is TRBV4-2 and J usage is TRBJ1-4; no firm D call. V was pared by 1 base and J by 6 bases, with 21 bases between. The CDR3 is 18 amino acids. Germline V gene lookup returns CDR1 LGHNA and CDR2 YNFKEQ. The CDR3 protein is CASSQAFKAFGGDEKLFF. DNA of the CDR3: TGTGCCAGCAGCCAAGCTTTCAAGGCATTCGGAGGTGATGAAAAACTGTTTTTT.

The gene calls are TRBV11-3 and TRBJ2-1, with D possibly being TRBD2 (7 bases). Germline CDR1 and CDR2: SGHNT and YENEEA. V gave up 1 base and J gave up 6 bases, with 13 bases separating them. CDR3 length equals 15 residues. CDR3 sequence: CASSLGGGPSNEQFF. The CDR3 DNA follows: TGTGCCAGCAGCTTAGGGGGGGGGCCGTCCAATGAGCAGTTCTTC.

This clone came up many times. This chain joins TRBV11-2 and TRBJ2-1; TRBD2 aligns across 7 bases. Trimming cost V 0 bases and J 2 bases; bases outside gene matches: 10. Germline CDR1 is SGHAT and CDR2 is FQNNGV. The CDR3 runs 18 residues. Here the CDR3 reads CASSLDLGASGPYNEQFF. The DNA of the CDR3 is TGTGCCAGCAGCTTAGATCTTGGGGCTAGCGGTCCCTACAATGAGCAGTTCTTC.

This chain links TRBV9 with TRBJ1-4; TRBD1 is a possible D gene (5 bases). The germline gives CDR1 SGDLS, CDR2 YYNGEE. Trimming pared 4 bases from V and 8 bases from J, leaving 15 bases between. CDR3 length: 14 residues. The chain's CDR3 is CASSRGGGREKLFF. CDR3 nucleotides: TGTGCCAGCAGCCGGGGGGGAGGTCGGGAAAAACTGTTTTTT. The entire variable domain, with the rest obtained from reference TRBV9 and TRBJ1-4, is as follows: DSGVTQTPKHLITATGQRVTLRCSPRSGDLSVYWYQQSLDQGLQFLIQYYNGEERAKGNILERFSAQQFPDLHSELNLSSLELGDSALYFCASSRGGGREKLFFGSGTQLSVL.

The chain combines TRBV10-1 with TRBJ2-1; TRBD2 matches 7 bases. CDR1 is WNHNN and CDR2 is SYGVQD in the germline V gene (reference sequence). With 9 bases clipped from V and 5 bases from J, the junction kept 7 bases outside the gene matches. This CDR3 is 13 amino acids long. The CDR3 region is CARKAGSHNEQFF. DNA of the CDR3: TGCGCCAGGAAAGCGGGATCCCACAATGAGCAGTTCTTC.

The chain employs TRBV2 and TRBJ1-4, with unresolved D. Germline CDR1 SNHLY, CDR2 FYNNEI. The CDR3 extends over 13 amino acids. CDR3 region: CASSSSTNEKLFF. Written as DNA, the CDR3 is TGTGCGTCGTCGTCCTCAACTAATGAAAAACTGTTTTTT.

The chain employs TRBV7-6 and TRBJ1-2; a possible D gene is TRBD1 (6 bases). The V gene lost 5 bases and the J gene lost 5 bases, with 12 bases spanning the gap. This CDR3 is built from 13 residues. CDR1 is SGHVS, CDR2 FNYEAQ, per germline. The CDR3 coding sequence is TGTGCCAGCAGCCTAAAGGGACATTATGGCTACACCTTC. It yields the protein CASSLKGHYGYTF. Using reference TRBV7-6 and TRBJ1-2 for the parts outside the CDR3, the full variable domain is GAGVSQSPRYKVTKRGQDVALRCDPISGHVSLYWYRQALGQGPEFLTYFNYEAQQDKSGLPNDRFSAERPEGSISTLTIQRTEQRDSAMYRCASSLKGHYGYTFGSGTRLTVV.

The J gene is TRBJ1-6, the V gene TRBV9; 8 bases map to TRBD1. Germline V gives CDR1 SGDLS, CDR2 YYNGEE. The CDR3 covers 16 residues. V lost 2 bases and J lost 7; bases outside the gene matches: 8. The CDR3 here is CASSVTGGMGNSPLHF. CDR3 DNA sequence: TGTGCCAGCAGCGTTACAGGGGGAATGGGGAATTCACCCCTCCACTTT.

The table lists this clone with a count of one. The genes are TRBV5-4 and TRBJ2-1; 7 bases align to TRBD2. J gave up 2 bases and V 1 base, and 6 bases lay outside the gene matches. The CDR3 totals 16 residues. The germline CDR1 and CDR2 sequences are SGHNT and YYREEE (reference sequence). The CDR3 spells CASSLRAGITYNEQFF. The CDR3 nucleotides read TGTGCCAGCAGCTTGCGAGCGGGGATCACCTACAATGAGCAGTTCTTC. The full variable domain, with the rest looked up from reference TRBV5-4 and TRBJ2-1, is ETGVTQSPTHLIKTRGQQVTLRCSSQSGHNTVSWYQQALGQGPQFIFQYYREEENGRGNFPPRFSGLQFPNYSSELNVNALELDDSALYLCASSLRAGITYNEQFFGPGTRLTVL.

DNA of the CDR3: TGCAGCGTTGCTGAACAAGAAAATCAGCCCCAGCATTTT. This gives the protein CSVAEQENQPQHF. The chain recombines TRBV29-1 with TRBJ1-5; no definite D call. With 4 bases removed from V and 4 bases from J, the gap between germline ends came to 11 bases. Germline V gene sequence: CDR1 SQVTM, CDR2 ANQGSEA. The CDR3 consists of 13 residues. The whole variable domain, filled in from reference TRBV29-1 and TRBJ1-5, reads SAVISQKPSRDICQRGTSLTIQCQVDSQVTMMFWYRQQPGQSLTLIATANQGSEATYESGFVIDKFPISRPNLTFSTLTVSNMSPEDSSIYLCSVAEQENQPQHFGDGTRLSIL.

The V and J genes are TRBV5-1 and TRBJ1-1; 7 bases map to TRBD1. The CDR3 is 15 amino acids. V lost 1 base, J lost 3 bases, and 6 bases stayed unmatched. The germline V gene encodes CDR1 SGHRS and CDR2 YFSETQ. CDR3 in DNA: TGCGCCAGCAGCTTGCTTGCAGGGGGTGACACTGAAGCTTTCTTT. This sequence encodes CASSLLAGGDTEAFF.